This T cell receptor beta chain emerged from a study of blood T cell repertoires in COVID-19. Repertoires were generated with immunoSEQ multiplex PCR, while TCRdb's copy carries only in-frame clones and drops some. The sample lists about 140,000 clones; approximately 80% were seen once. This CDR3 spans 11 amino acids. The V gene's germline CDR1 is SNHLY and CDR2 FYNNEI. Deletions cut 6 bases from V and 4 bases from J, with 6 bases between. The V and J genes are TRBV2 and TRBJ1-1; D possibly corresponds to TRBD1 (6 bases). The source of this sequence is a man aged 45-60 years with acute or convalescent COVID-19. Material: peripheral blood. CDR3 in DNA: TGTGCCAGCAGAGGGGGCACTGAAGCTTTCTTT. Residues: CASRGGTEAFF.